The 2 T cell receptor beta chains given below trace back to one sample, sequenced in a study of post-analysis software for immune sequencing data. Study results and caveats: Included in a set of four or five TRBV segments more frequent in patients than controls were TRBV5-6, TRBV5-1 and TRBV20-1.

These receptors' antigens are unknown. cDNA libraries of TCR beta carried unique molecular identifiers. TCRdb itself ran the PCR reads through MiXCR, one entry per CDR3 protein. The repertoire holds about half a million distinct CDR3 sequences, with approximately 31% as singletons. The sequenced sample consisted of blood. Receptors originate from a girl between 2 and 17 years old with multiple sclerosis.

The chain couples TRBV20-1 to TRBJ1-2, with unresolved D. CDR3 length: 17 amino acids. Per germline, CDR1 DFQATT and CDR2 SNEGSKA (reference sequence). Trimming removed 1 base at V and 4 bases at J, with 22 bases between. The CDR3 sequence: CSARVSAGKPWGYGYTF. The CDR3 DNA sequence: TGCAGTGCTAGAGTATCGGCCGGGAAGCCGTGGGGCTATGGCTACACCTTC.

The J gene is TRBJ1-2, the V gene TRBV20-1, with unresolved D. Trimming took off 3 bases at V and 4 bases at J, with 12 bases between the two ends. Germline values: CDR1 DFQATT, CDR2 SNEGSKA (reference sequence). CDR3 length: 13 amino acids. CDR3 bases: TGCAGTGCTAGTCAAGGGCAGAGCTATGGCTACACCTTC. It encodes CSASQGQSYGYTF.